These T cell receptor beta chains were read from a single sample in a study of early T cells in non-severe SARS-CoV-2 infection. TCRdb recomputed calls from the 5' RACE reads with MiXCR, one row per CDR3 protein. The sample shows 65,000 to 75,000 distinct CDR3 sequences, 3.5% to 6% of them seen only once. The sequenced sample was whole blood, obtained at baseline. These receptors all come from an adult who was a healthcare worker with PCR-confirmed SARS-CoV-2 infection or an uninfected control (not recorded which). The donor label of this sample is uncertain. Each CDR3 is given with its conserved first and last residue. The order of the fields is V gene, clone size, D gene, J gene, CDR3 protein, CDR3 DNA. D genes are given only for firm matches. Clone size, where shown, is once, few, many, or a class for clones that have expanded.

>TRBV5-1|few|NA|TRBJ2-3
CASSLDTNTDTQYF
TGCGCCAGCAGCTTGGACACCAACACAGATACGCAGTATTTT
>TRBV7-3|few|NA|TRBJ2-2
CASSLEAATTGELFF
TGTGCCAGCAGCTTAGAAGCAGCAACCACCGGGGAGCTGTTTTTT
>TRBV6-2/TRBV6-3|NA|NA|TRBJ1-5
CASRNHRVSNQPQHF
TGTGCCAGCAGAAACCACAGGGTGAGCAATCAGCCCCAGCATTTT
>TRBV5-1|few|NA|TRBJ2-7
CASSPFLGRASYEQYF
TGCGCCAGCAGTCCATTTTTGGGGCGGGCCTCCTACGAGCAGTACTTC
>TRBV3-1|NA|NA|TRBJ1-6
CASSPRGGDNSPLHF
TGTGCCAGCAGCCCCCGGGGAGGGGATAATTCACCCCTCCACTTT
>TRBV18|NA|NA|TRBJ1-1
CASSMTGQNTEAFF
TGTGCCAGCTCCATGACAGGCCAGAACACTGAAGCTTTCTTT
>TRBV6-2/TRBV6-3|many|TRBD1|TRBJ1-1
CASGTWTGGRNTEAFF
TGTGCCAGCGGAACTTGGACAGGGGGCAGGAACACTGAAGCTTTCTTT
>TRBV9|few|NA|TRBJ1-2
CASSVGPSSYGYTF
TGTGCCAGCAGCGTAGGACCTTCTAGCTATGGCTACACCTTC
>TRBV7-9|few|NA|TRBJ1-1
CASSLADEAFF
TGTGCCAGCAGCTTAGCAGATGAAGCTTTCTTT
>TRBV19|many|NA|TRBJ2-7
CASSMFRDTAYEQYF
TGTGCCAGTAGTATGTTCCGGGACACAGCCTACGAGCAGTACTTC
>TRBV7-6|few|TRBD1|TRBJ2-2
CASSLTQPRTGYGSGELFF
TGTGCCAGCAGCTTAACCCAACCTCGGACAGGGTATGGGTCCGGGGAGCTGTTTTTT
>TRBV7-2|NA|NA|TRBJ2-5
CASSRAPEETQYF
TGTGCCAGCAGCAGAGCGCCAGAAGAGACCCAGTACTTC
>TRBV19|many|TRBD1|TRBJ1-4
CASSRGQGRREKLFF
TGTGCCAGTAGTAGAGGACAGGGTCGACGGGAAAAACTGTTTTTT
>TRBV7-9|NA|TRBD2|TRBJ2-3
CASRLAGGKDTQYF
TGTGCCAGCAGACTAGCGGGGGGTAAAGATACGCAGTATTTT
>TRBV7-2|many|NA|TRBJ2-7
CASSLGAGGGYEQYF
TGTGCCAGCAGCTTAGGTGCAGGGGGAGGTTACGAGCAGTACTTC
>TRBV20-1|many|NA|TRBJ1-6
CSARGAVGREPNSPLHF
TGCAGTGCTAGGGGGGCTGTGGGGAGGGAACCTAATTCACCCCTCCACTTT
>TRBV12-3/TRBV12-4|NA|TRBD1|TRBJ1-3
CASSFRQGVSGNTIYF
TGTGCCAGCAGTTTCCGACAGGGAGTCTCTGGAAACACCATATATTTT
>TRBV20-1|many|NA|TRBJ2-1
CSASPGQDHNEQFF
TGCAGTGCTAGCCCCGGGCAGGATCACAATGAGCAGTTCTTC
>TRBV12-3/TRBV12-4|many|NA|TRBJ2-7
CASSPIAGYEQYF
TGTGCCAGCAGTCCAATCGCAGGCTACGAGCAGTACTTC
>TRBV4-1|NA|TRBD2|TRBJ2-7
CASSQEKRGAVYEQYF
TGCGCCAGCAGCCAAGAAAAGCGGGGAGCCGTTTACGAGCAGTACTTC
>TRBV11-2|many|TRBD2|TRBJ2-2
CASSVAGAANTGELFF
TGTGCCAGCAGCGTAGCGGGGGCAGCGAACACCGGGGAGCTGTTTTTT
>TRBV5-6|many|NA|TRBJ2-2
CASSLSGPTGELFF
TGTGCCAGCAGCCTCTCAGGTCCCACCGGGGAGCTGTTTTTT
>TRBV11-2|NA|NA|TRBJ2-1
CASSLDRWFQQFF
TGTGCCAGCAGCTTAGACCGATGGTTTCAGCAGTTCTTC
>TRBV20-1|NA|TRBD2|TRBJ2-4
CSATAGGPKNIQYF
TGCAGTGCTACGGCGGGGGGGCCCAAAAACATTCAGTACTTC
>TRBV28|NA|NA|TRBJ2-1
CASSSTGFSYNEQFF
TGTGCCAGCAGCTCTACAGGGTTCTCCTACAATGAGCAGTTCTTC
>TRBV29-1|many|NA|TRBJ2-2
CSVLRGGTGELFF
TGCAGCGTTCTAAGGGGCGGCACCGGGGAGCTGTTTTTT
>TRBV6-1|once|NA|TRBJ2-3
CASRRTVMVRVTQYF
TGTGCCAGCAGACGGACGGTTATGGTGAGAGTTACGCAGTATTTT
>TRBV7-6|many|TRBD2|TRBJ2-1
CASSWLVAGGELSNEQFF
TGTGCCAGCAGCTGGCTGGTAGCGGGGGGGGAGTTGTCGAATGAGCAGTTCTTC
>TRBV3-1|few|TRBD2|TRBJ2-3
CASSQDLPGTSGGLTDTQYF
TGTGCCAGCAGCCAAGATCTTCCAGGGACTAGCGGGGGACTCACAGATACGCAGTATTTT
>TRBV7-6|few|NA|TRBJ1-5
CASSTGTGNQPQHF
TGTGCCAGCAGTACCGGGACGGGCAATCAGCCCCAGCATTTT
>TRBV6-2/TRBV6-3|NA|NA|TRBJ1-5
CASSYSGVSNQPQHF
TGTGCCAGCAGTTACTCGGGGGTTAGCAATCAGCCCCAGCATTTT
>TRBV5-6|few|NA|TRBJ2-2
CASSSGGFGELFF
TGTGCCAGCAGTTCTGGAGGGTTCGGGGAGCTGTTTTTT
>TRBV5-1|few|TRBD1|TRBJ2-1
CASSSDRPSYNEQFF
TGCGCCAGCAGCTCGGACAGGCCCTCCTACAATGAGCAGTTCTTC
>TRBV7-6|few|NA|TRBJ1-1
CASSDGDKQKGIAFF
TGTGCCAGCAGCGATGGCGACAAGCAAAAGGGGATAGCTTTCTTT
>TRBV30|few|NA|TRBJ2-2
CAWNLVPGELFF
TGTGCCTGGAATCTGGTCCCCGGGGAGCTGTTTTTT
>TRBV12-3/TRBV12-4|many|NA|TRBJ1-3
CASSLAGSSGNTIYF
TGTGCCAGCAGTTTGGCAGGCAGCTCTGGAAACACCATATATTTT
>TRBV28|few|TRBD2|TRBJ2-1
CASSSLAGVSNEQFF
TGTGCCAGCAGTTCACTAGCGGGGGTCTCTAATGAGCAGTTCTTC
>TRBV18|few|NA|TRBJ2-1
CASSPIIADDNEQFF
TGTGCCAGCTCACCAATAATAGCGGACGACAATGAGCAGTTCTTC
>TRBV20-1|many|TRBD1|TRBJ1-6
CSAEDRVAYNSPLHF
TGCAGTGCAGAAGACAGGGTGGCCTATAATTCACCCCTCCACTTT
>TRBV5-1|few|NA|TRBJ2-7
CASSPDGGPYEQYF
TGCGCCAGCAGCCCCGATGGAGGGCCCTACGAGCAGTACTTC
>TRBV11-2|many|NA|TRBJ2-1
CASSLEGAGNEQFF
TGTGCCAGCAGCTTAGAAGGGGCCGGGAATGAGCAGTTCTTC
>TRBV5-8|many|NA|TRBJ1-2
CASSLTALGGGYTF
TGTGCCAGCAGCTTGACGGCGCTTGGGGGAGGCTACACCTTC
>TRBV19|NA|NA|TRBJ2-1
CASNAGQLNEQFF
TGTGCCAGTAACGCCGGACAGCTCAATGAGCAGTTCTTC
>TRBV29-1|many|NA|TRBJ1-2
CSVEEARYGYTF
TGCAGCGTTGAAGAGGCACGCTATGGCTACACCTTC
>TRBV30|few|TRBD1|TRBJ2-7
CAWDRGSSYEQYF
TGTGCCTGGGACAGGGGGAGCTCCTACGAGCAGTACTTC
>TRBV6-2/TRBV6-3|NA|NA|TRBJ1-6
CASSTGYGSPLHF
TGTGCCAGCAGTACAGGGTATGGGTCACCCCTCCACTTT
>TRBV7-9|NA|NA|TRBJ1-3
CASSSTSLGTIYF
TGTGCCAGCAGCTCCACGAGTTTGGGCACCATATATTTT
>TRBV7-9|NA|TRBD1|TRBJ1-2
CASSPTGGDGYTF
TGTGCCAGCAGCCCGACAGGGGGCGATGGCTACACCTTC
>TRBV6-2/TRBV6-3|NA|NA|TRBJ1-2
CASSYSPANYGYTF
TGTGCCAGCAGTTACTCACCGGCTAACTATGGCTACACCTTC
>TRBV28|many|NA|TRBJ1-2
CASKTGKQEVGYGYTF
TGTGCCAGCAAAACAGGGAAGCAGGAGGTCGGCTATGGCTACACCTTC
>TRBV20-1|NA|NA|TRBJ1-5
CSAAPGTQNQPQHF
TGCAGTGCTGCCCCCGGGACTCAGAATCAGCCCCAGCATTTT
>TRBV11-2|many|NA|TRBJ1-1
CASSLRANAEAFF
TGTGCCAGCAGCTTAAGGGCCAACGCTGAAGCTTTCTTT
>TRBV4-3|NA|TRBD1|TRBJ2-5
CASSQTGLPQETQYF
TGCGCCAGCAGCCAGACAGGGCTCCCCCAAGAGACCCAGTACTTC
>TRBV15|many|TRBD1|TRBJ1-4
CATSGGQRVMEKLFF
TGTGCCACCAGCGGGGGACAGAGGGTAATGGAAAAACTGTTTTTT
>TRBV15|few|NA|TRBJ2-3
CATSRDGDNDSTDTQYF
TGTGCCACCAGCAGAGATGGGGACAACGATAGCACAGATACGCAGTATTTT